These 24 T cell receptor beta chains originate from one sample sequenced in a study of cytotoxic CD8 clonotypes in ibrutinib-treated CLL. The data were produced by immunoSEQ multiplex PCR, yet TCRdb's version contains in-frame clones alone and is incomplete. The data show 200,000 or so clones, about three quarters seen once. This specimen consisted of PBMCs, obtained after 12 months of ibrutinib treatment. The receptor set was obtained from a human donor with chronic lymphocytic leukemia.

The J gene is TRBJ1-1, the V gene TRBV5-6; 8 positions match TRBD1. Unmatched junction bases numbered 7, after V lost 4 bases and J lost 5 bases. The CDR3 sequence is 14 residues long. The germline gives CDR1 SGHDT, CDR2 YYEEEE. The chain's CDR3 is CASSPRQGRTEAFF. CDR3 nucleotide sequence: TGTGCCAGCAGCCCGCGACAGGGGAGGACTGAAGCTTTCTTT.

This clone appeared a few times. The V call is TRBV7-9, the J call TRBJ2-2; the match to TRBD1 covers 9 bases. V dropped 2 bases and J dropped 2; count of bases not matched to a gene: 0. The CDR3 is made up of 15 amino acids. CDR1 and CDR2 from the germline V gene are SEHNR and FQNEAQ (reference sequence). CDR3 sequence: CASSLTGGNTGELFF. The CDR3 DNA reads as TGTGCCAGCAGCTTAACAGGGGGCAACACCGGGGAGCTGTTTTTT.

The chain is built from TRBV9 and TRBJ1-1; D uncertain. This CDR3 has 15 residues. The V gene's germline CDR1 is SGDLS and CDR2 YYNGEE. The germline V and J ends were trimmed by 0 bases and 1 base, with 10 bases remaining between them. CDR3 loop: CASSVAIEENTEAFF. CDR3 DNA sequence: TGTGCCAGCAGCGTAGCTATTGAGGAGAACACTGAAGCTTTCTTT.

The V and J genes are TRBV29-1 and TRBJ1-2; 9 bases map to TRBD1. This CDR3 region has 11 residues. The V and J ends lost 5 bases and 6 bases, in that order; junction bases with no gene match: 1. The V gene's germline CDR1 is SQVTM and CDR2 ANQGSEA. The CDR3 protein is CSVRQGDGYTF. The CDR3 region has the DNA TGCAGCGTTAGACAGGGGGATGGCTACACCTTC.

The chain combines TRBV5-1 with TRBJ2-7; D is possibly TRBD1 (5 bases). Germline values: CDR1 SGHRS, CDR2 YFSETQ. V lost 4 bases, J lost 2 bases, and 13 bases lay in between. This CDR3 is 14 amino acids long. Here the CDR3 DNA reads TGCGCCAGCAGCCCGGTGGGCAGGGCCTACGAGCAGTACTTC. Its translation: CASSPVGRAYEQYF.

The genes are TRBV6-5 and TRBJ2-1; no clear D. There are 13 residues in the CDR3. Trimming pared 5 bases from V and 9 bases from J, leaving 14 bases between. From germline, CDR1 is MNHEY and CDR2 SVGAGI. In DNA, the CDR3 is TGTGCCAGCAGTCCCCCTCCTCTCGGTGAGCAGTTCTTC. As protein: CASSPPPLGEQFF.

The CDR3 loop is CASSLGGQTYGYTF. DNA of the CDR3: TGTGCCAGCAGTTTAGGGGGACAGACATATGGCTACACCTTC. The rearrangement joins TRBV27 to TRBJ1-2; 7 nucleotides match TRBD1. Per germline, CDR1 MNHEY and CDR2 SMNVEV (reference sequence). This CDR3 contains 14 residues. The ends lost 2 bases at V and 5 bases at J; junction bases unmatched: 5.

In its sample, this clone was seen a few times. V and J are TRBV7-2 and TRBJ1-5, with unresolved D. This CDR3 comprises 15 residues. Germline V gene sequence: CDR1 SGHTA, CDR2 FQGNSA. Deletions cut 8 bases from V and 4 bases from J, with 18 bases between. The DNA for the CDR3 is TGTGCCAGCTCCTACCAAGGGCAGTCAAATCAGCCCCAGCATTTT. It translates to CASSYQGQSNQPQHF.

The rearrangement joins TRBV6-1 to TRBJ2-7, with 8 bases that match TRBD2. Per the germline V gene, CDR1 is MNHNS and CDR2 is SASEGT. Trimming cost V 3 bases and J 2 bases; bases outside gene matches: 6. The CDR3 is 15 residues long. Here the CDR3 reads CASSDGIAGPYEQYF. The CDR3, as DNA: TGTGCCAGCAGTGATGGAATAGCGGGACCCTACGAGCAGTACTTC.

V usage is TRBV7-3 and J usage is TRBJ2-7, with 12 bases lining up with TRBD2. V lost 4 bases, J lost 7 bases, and 23 bases stayed unmatched. The CDR3 runs to 20 residues. Germline V gene sequence: CDR1 SGHTA, CDR2 FQGTGA. CDR3 residues: CASSSWVLRDGTSGSREQYF. CDR3 bases: TGTGCCAGCAGCTCCTGGGTCCTTCGGGACGGGACTAGCGGGTCCCGGGAGCAGTACTTC.

This CDR3 reads CASSYDRDNQPQHF. CDR3 bases: TGTGCCAGCAGTTACGACAGGGATAATCAGCCCCAGCATTTT. This rearrangement joins TRBV6-5 to TRBJ1-5, with 7 bases identical to TRBD1. The CDR3 runs to 14 residues. Germline CDR1 MNHEY, CDR2 SVGAGI. J gave up 4 bases and V 2 bases, and 2 bases lay outside the gene matches.

The genes are TRBV30 and TRBJ1-2, with D tentatively TRBD1 (5 bases). The length of the CDR3 is 13 residues. V was pared by 1 base and J by 2 bases, with 8 bases between. Germline lookup yields CDR1 GTSNPN and CDR2 SVGIG (reference sequence). The DNA of the CDR3 is TGTGCCTGGAGTGCAGACAGCAACTATGGCTACACCTTC. Translated: CAWSADSNYGYTF.

This clone was recorded many times. The chain links TRBV19 to TRBJ1-1; D ambiguous. This CDR3 is built from 12 residues. With 3 bases removed from V and 1 base from J, the gap between germline ends came to 3 bases. Germline V gives CDR1 LNHDA, CDR2 SQIVND (reference sequence). The CDR3 loop is CASSIQNTEAFF. Written as DNA, the CDR3 is TGTGCCAGTAGTATTCAGAACACTGAAGCTTTCTTT.

The rearrangement links TRBV18 to TRBJ2-7, with D tentatively TRBD1 (5 bases). The CDR3 sequence is 13 residues long. Germline assignment: CDR1 KGHSH and CDR2 LQKENI. Trimming left V 2 bases short and J 3 bases short, with 8 bases between. The CDR3 loop is CASSPIDSYEQYF. The CDR3 bases are TGTGCCAGCTCACCAATTGACAGCTACGAGCAGTACTTC.

The chain recombines TRBV30 with TRBJ1-1; TRBD1 aligns across 7 bases. Germline V gene sequence: CDR1 GTSNPN, CDR2 SVGIG (reference sequence). With 4 bases clipped from V and 5 bases from J, the junction kept 7 bases outside the gene matches. This CDR3 is built from 13 residues. The CDR3 spells CAWNSYRGTEAFF. The DNA of the CDR3 is TGTGCCTGGAATTCCTACAGGGGAACTGAAGCTTTCTTT.

The rearrangement joins TRBV7-9 to TRBJ2-7, with 10 nucleotides matching TRBD1. CDR3 size: 15 residues. The germline CDR1 and CDR2 sequences are SEHNR and FQNEAQ (reference sequence). Unmatched junction bases numbered 5, after V lost 5 bases and J lost 1 base. The CDR3 region has the DNA TGTGCCAGCAGCGCGGGGGGACAGGGGTCCTACGAGCAGTACTTC. Translating gives CASSAGGQGSYEQYF.

This rearrangement joins TRBV7-3 to TRBJ2-3; TRBD2 agrees at 7 bases. The V gene's germline CDR1 is SGHTA and CDR2 FQGTGA. Trimming cost V 1 base and J 4 bases; bases outside gene matches: 11. The CDR3 covers 17 residues. The CDR3, as DNA: TGTGCCAGCAGCTTAAAGGAGGGAGCGGGACTTGCAGATACGCAGTATTTT. Translated, it gives CASSLKEGAGLADTQYF.

The chain joins TRBV4-1 to TRBJ2-3; D gene ambiguous. The CDR3 covers 13 residues. Germline-derived CDR1 and CDR2 are MGHRA and YSYEKL. Between the trimmed V and J ends, which lost 5 bases and 7 bases, there was a span of 13 bases. CDR3 residues: CASSYIVGNTQYF. In DNA form, the CDR3 reads TGCGCCAGCAGCTACATAGTGGGGAATACGCAGTATTTT.

The rearrangement uses TRBV30 and TRBJ1-3; 8 positions match TRBD1. Germline CDR1 is GTSNPN and CDR2 is SVGIG (reference sequence). CDR3 length: 15 residues. The V segment lost 4 bases and the J segment 0 bases; nucleotides outside the gene matches: 5. The CDR3 region has the DNA TGTGCCTGGATTCCAGGGGGCGTCTCTGGAAACACCATATATTTT. It yields the protein CAWIPGGVSGNTIYF.

There are a few counts of this clone. V and J are TRBV18 and TRBJ1-4; possibly TRBD1 for D (5 bases). Germline CDR1 reads KGHSH; CDR2 reads LQKENI. Trimming left V 1 base short and J 8 bases short, with 8 bases between. This CDR3 comprises 13 residues. The CDR3 DNA reads TGTGCCAGCTCACCACAGGGGCCGGAAAAACTGTTTTTT. Translation gives CASSPQGPEKLFF. The entire variable domain, with the rest obtained from reference TRBV18 and TRBJ1-4, is as follows: NAGVMQNPRHLVRRRGQEARLRCSPMKGHSHVYWYRQLPEEGLKFMVYLQKENIIDESGMPKERFSAEFPKEGPSILRIQQVVRGDSAAYFCASSPQGPEKLFFGSGTQLSVL.

This clone has just a few counts. The rearrangement joins TRBV9 to TRBJ2-5, with D hard to call. This CDR3 contains 13 residues. Trimming took 4 bases from V and 5 from J, leaving 12 bases between them. Germline-derived CDR1 and CDR2 are SGDLS and YYNGEE. CDR3 bases: TGTGCCAGCAGCCGTCACCCTCCCGAGACCCAGTACTTC. Residues: CASSRHPPETQYF.

The chain has TRBV5-1 and TRBJ2-2, with TRBD2 matching over 9 bases. CDR3 length equals 15 residues. Germline lookup yields CDR1 SGHRS and CDR2 YFSETQ. The V gene end was trimmed by 2 bases and the J gene end by 1 base; junction bases not matched to a gene: 0. CDR3 sequence: CASSFSGGNTGELFF. In nucleotides, the CDR3 is TGCGCCAGCAGCTTTAGCGGGGGGAACACCGGGGAGCTGTTTTTT.

This clone has a handful of counts. The chain has TRBV5-1 and TRBJ2-1; 8 nucleotides match TRBD1. The V gene end was trimmed by 4 bases and the J gene end by 14 bases; junction bases not matched to a gene: 5. This CDR3 region has 11 residues. From germline, CDR1 is SGHRS and CDR2 YFSETQ. The CDR3 loop is CASSAGTGEFF. In DNA, the CDR3 is TGCGCCAGCAGCGCCGGGACAGGAGAGTTCTTC.

The chain has TRBV9 and TRBJ2-2; 8 nucleotides match TRBD2. Per germline, CDR1 SGDLS and CDR2 YYNGEE. The ends lost 4 bases at V and 6 bases at J; junction bases unmatched: 11. The CDR3 consists of 16 residues. For the CDR3, the DNA is TGTGCCAGCAGCCCCTCCGGGACTAGGGGCGCCGGGGAGCTGTTTTTT. Protein product: CASSPSGTRGAGELFF.